Presented here are 18 T cell receptor beta chains from one specimen sequenced in a study of blood T cell repertoires in COVID-19. The protocol was immunoSEQ multiplex PCR, while the TCRdb copy is restricted to in-frame clones and leaves out a portion. This repertoire shows under 200,000 clones, around 87% found once; its top ten account for approximately 2.7%. Material: peripheral blood. These receptors were collected from a man in his forties or fifties with active or convalescent COVID-19.

The chain has TRBV28 and TRBJ1-2; TRBD1 aligns across 8 bases. V lost 5 bases and J lost 8; bases outside the gene matches: 13. Germline CDR1 and CDR2: MDHEN and SYDVKM. The length of the CDR3 is 15 residues. In nucleotides, the CDR3 is TGTGCCAGCAGTCTCCACGACAGGGGATTGCGGGGCTACACCTTC. Translating it yields CASSLHDRGLRGYTF.

The chain joins TRBV2 to TRBJ2-1, with a weak D call TRBD2 (6 bases). This CDR3 has 13 amino acids. V was shortened by 3 bases and J by 4 bases, with 7 bases between the two germline ends. Germline CDR1 reads SNHLY; CDR2 reads FYNNEI. The chain's CDR3 is CASSELAYNEQFF. The CDR3 bases are TGTGCCAGCAGTGAGCTAGCGTACAATGAGCAGTTCTTC.

The chain couples TRBV4-2 to TRBJ2-1; D unclear. V lost 2 bases, J lost 5 bases, and 16 bases lay in between. This CDR3 is 16 amino acids long. Germline V gives CDR1 LGHNA, CDR2 YNFKEQ. The DNA of the CDR3 is TGTGCCAGCAGCCAATTGTTTAGTGTCTCACACAATGAGCAGTTCTTC. This translates into CASSQLFSVSHNEQFF.

V and J are TRBV5-1 and TRBJ2-5; TRBD1 matches 10 bases. Germline values: CDR1 SGHRS, CDR2 YFSETQ. This CDR3 contains 15 residues. V shed 4 bases, J shed 2 bases, and the junction held 5 bases outside the gene matches. In DNA form, the CDR3 reads TGCGCCAGCAGCCGCGGGGACAGGGGTCAAGAGACCCAGTACTTC. It specifies CASSRGDRGQETQYF.

This chain joins TRBV27 and TRBJ1-2; 12 nucleotides align to TRBD1. CDR1 and CDR2 (germline): MNHEY, SMNVEV (reference sequence). The CDR3 loop spans 17 amino acids. V was clipped by 3 bases and J by 8 bases; unmatched bases: 13. Here the CDR3 DNA reads TGTGCCAGCAGTTTCCGGCGGCCGGGACAGGGGGCTGTGGGCTACACCTTC. Translated, it gives CASSFRRPGQGAVGYTF.

Remarks on this clone: The identical CDR3 is also encoded by other nucleotide sequences in the sample. The chain couples TRBV5-1 to TRBJ2-6, with unresolved D. CDR3 size: 16 residues. Germline CDR1 reads SGHRS; CDR2 reads YFSETQ. With 0 bases removed from V and 0 bases from J, the gap between germline ends came to 7 bases. The chain's CDR3 is CASSLDWSSGANVLTF. CDR3 DNA sequence: TGCGCCAGCAGCTTGGACTGGAGCTCTGGGGCCAACGTCCTGACTTTC.

This clone appeared once. The genes are TRBV30 and TRBJ1-2, with D maybe TRBD1 (5 bases). The CDR3 has 13 residues. V lost 5 bases to trimming and J lost 6 bases, with 16 bases between them. CDR1 is GTSNPN, CDR2 SVGIG, per germline (reference sequence). In DNA form, the CDR3 reads TGTGCCTGGTGGGGGACCGCGGGGAATGGCTACACCTTC. It specifies CAWWGTAGNGYTF.

The genes are TRBV27 and TRBJ2-7, with 7 bases lining up with TRBD1. Germline V gene sequence: CDR1 MNHEY, CDR2 SMNVEV (reference sequence). Trimming cost V 5 bases and J 1 base; bases outside gene matches: 5. The CDR3 is made up of 14 amino acids. This CDR3 reads CASSLTGASYEQYF. As DNA, the CDR3 is TGTGCCAGCAGTCTAACAGGGGCGTCCTACGAGCAGTACTTC.

V gene TRBV5-1 combines with J gene TRBJ2-2; 8 bases are shared with TRBD1. Germline CDR1 and CDR2: SGHRS and YFSETQ. This CDR3 is 15 amino acids long. Germline trimming cut 3 bases from V and 1 base from J; bases unmatched to any gene: 2. As DNA, the CDR3 is TGCGCCAGCAGCTACGGGACAGGGAACACCGGGGAGCTGTTTTTT. Amino acids: CASSYGTGNTGELFF.

The rearrangement links TRBV19 to TRBJ2-7; D possibly corresponds to TRBD1 (6 bases). CDR1 and CDR2 from the germline V gene are LNHDA and SQIVND (reference sequence). There are 15 residues in the CDR3. Trimming took off 8 bases at V and 2 bases at J, with 19 bases between the two ends. The CDR3 region has the DNA TGTGCCAGTTTTCACCGGAATCGGACAGCCTACGAGCAGTACTTC. This encodes CASFHRNRTAYEQYF. The variable domain in full, completed from reference TRBV19 and TRBJ2-7, reads DGGITQSPKYLFRKEGQNVTLSCEQNLNHDAMYWYRQDPGQGLRLIYYSQIVNDFQKGDIAEGYSVSREKKESFPLTVTSAQKNPTAFYLCASFHRNRTAYEQYFGPGTRLTVT.

This chain links TRBV30 with TRBJ1-2; a possible D gene is TRBD1 (6 bases). This CDR3 has 13 amino acids. CDR1 GTSNPN and CDR2 SVGIG come from the germline V gene (reference sequence). Trimming removed 3 bases at V and 5 bases at J, with 13 bases between. The CDR3 DNA reads TGTGCCTGGAGCCGCGGGGGGCGTTATGGCTACACCTTC. Translation: CAWSRGGRYGYTF.

The V and J genes are TRBV11-2 and TRBJ2-7, with TRBD1 as a possible D gene (5 bases). V was clipped by 2 bases and J by 6 bases, with 5 bases between them. Germline loops: CDR1 SGHAT, CDR2 FQNNGV. This CDR3 spans 11 amino acids. The CDR3: CASSLRGEQYF. The CDR3 region has the DNA TGTGCCAGCAGCTTAAGGGGCGAGCAGTACTTC.

The chain carries TRBV9 and TRBJ2-2; TRBD2 matches 8 bases. Trimming removed 1 base from V and 3 bases from J; junction bases left unmatched: 2. Looked up from germline, CDR1 is SGDLS and CDR2 is YYNGEE. This CDR3 has 15 residues. The CDR3 protein is CASSVSGGDTGELFF. In DNA, the CDR3 is TGTGCCAGCAGCGTATCGGGAGGGGACACCGGGGAGCTGTTTTTT.

The chain recombines TRBV15 with TRBJ2-1, with D perhaps TRBD2 (6 bases). Trimming took 5 bases from V and 0 from J, leaving 11 bases between them. In germline, CDR1 is LNHNV, CDR2 YYDKDF (reference sequence). There are 15 residues in the CDR3. The CDR3 region has the DNA TGTGCCACCAGCGGGGGACTTCTCTCCTACAATGAGCAGTTCTTC. Residues: CATSGGLLSYNEQFF.

The chain employs TRBV18 and TRBJ2-1; 8 positions match TRBD2. Germline V lookup: CDR1 KGHSH, CDR2 LQKENI. J lost 6 bases, V lost 6 bases, and 19 bases had no gene match. The CDR3 consists of 18 residues. The CDR3 nucleotides read TGTGCCAGCTCTTCCCAAGGGGGAGCGGGGGCTCTAAGCAATGAGCAGTTCTTC. This encodes CASSSQGGAGALSNEQFF.

The V gene is TRBV24-1, the J gene TRBJ2-1, with D hard to call. Germline values: CDR1 KGHDR, CDR2 SFDVKD. With 4 bases removed from V and 0 bases from J, the gap between germline ends came to 21 bases. This CDR3 is built from 19 residues. This CDR3 is CATSDLTLPLGPSYNEQFF. CDR3 sequence (DNA): TGTGCCACCAGTGACTTGACCCTCCCATTGGGCCCCTCCTACAATGAGCAGTTCTTC.

The chain uses TRBV4-1 and TRBJ1-5; 7 bases fit TRBD1. The CDR3 sequence is 16 residues long. The V segment lost 1 base and the J segment 9 bases; nucleotides outside the gene matches: 12. The germline V gene encodes CDR1 MGHRA and CDR2 YSYEKL. CDR3: CASSQGTGDLIRPQHF. CDR3 bases: TGCGCCAGCAGCCAAGGAACAGGGGACCTTATTAGGCCCCAGCATTTT.

The V call is TRBV3-1 (or the pseudogene TRBV3-2), the J call TRBJ2-1; TRBD2 aligns across 10 bases. Germline CDR1 reads LGHDT; CDR2 reads YNNKEL (reference sequence). Trimming removed 6 bases from V and 2 bases from J; junction bases left unmatched: 4. The CDR3 is 15 amino acids. For the CDR3, the DNA is TGTGCCAGCAGTCCTACTAGCGGGGCCTACAATGAGCAGTTCTTC. Translated: CASSPTSGAYNEQFF.